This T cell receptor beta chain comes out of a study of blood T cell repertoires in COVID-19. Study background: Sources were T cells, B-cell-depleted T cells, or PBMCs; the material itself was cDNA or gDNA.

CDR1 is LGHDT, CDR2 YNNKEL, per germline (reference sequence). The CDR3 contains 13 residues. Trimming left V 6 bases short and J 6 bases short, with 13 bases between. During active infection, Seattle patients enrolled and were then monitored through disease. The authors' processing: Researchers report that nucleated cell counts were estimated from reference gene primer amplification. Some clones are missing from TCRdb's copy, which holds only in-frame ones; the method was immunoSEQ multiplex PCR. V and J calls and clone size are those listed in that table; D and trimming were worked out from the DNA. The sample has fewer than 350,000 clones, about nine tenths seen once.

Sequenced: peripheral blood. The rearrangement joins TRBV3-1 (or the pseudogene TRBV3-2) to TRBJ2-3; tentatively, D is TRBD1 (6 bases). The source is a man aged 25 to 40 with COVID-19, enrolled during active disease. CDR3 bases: TGTGCCAGCAGTCGTACTAGGGGGGATACGCAGTATTTT. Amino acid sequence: CASSRTRGDTQYF.